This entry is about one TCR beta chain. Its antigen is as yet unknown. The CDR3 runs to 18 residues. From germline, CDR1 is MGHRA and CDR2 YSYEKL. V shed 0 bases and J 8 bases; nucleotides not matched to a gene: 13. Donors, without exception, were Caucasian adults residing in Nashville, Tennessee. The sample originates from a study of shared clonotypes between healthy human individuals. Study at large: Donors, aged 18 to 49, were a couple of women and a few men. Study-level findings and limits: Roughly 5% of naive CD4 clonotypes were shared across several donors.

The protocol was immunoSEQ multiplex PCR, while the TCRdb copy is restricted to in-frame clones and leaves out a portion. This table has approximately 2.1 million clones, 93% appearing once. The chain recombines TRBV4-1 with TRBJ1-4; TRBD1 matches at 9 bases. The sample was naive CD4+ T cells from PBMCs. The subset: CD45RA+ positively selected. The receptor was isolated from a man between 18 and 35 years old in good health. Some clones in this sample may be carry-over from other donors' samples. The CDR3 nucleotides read TGCGCCAGCAGCCAAGAGACGGGACAGGGTCCGGCATTAGAAAAACTGTTTTTT. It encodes CASSQETGQGPALEKLFF.